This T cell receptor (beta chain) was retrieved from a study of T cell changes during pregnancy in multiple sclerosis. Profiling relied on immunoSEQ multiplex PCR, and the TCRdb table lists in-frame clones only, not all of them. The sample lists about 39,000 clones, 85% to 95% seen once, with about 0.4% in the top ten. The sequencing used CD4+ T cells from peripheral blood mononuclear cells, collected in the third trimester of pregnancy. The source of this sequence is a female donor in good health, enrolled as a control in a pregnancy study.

This CDR3 reads CASSLDPGQTYEQYF. The CDR3 nucleotides read TGTGCCAGCAGCTTAGACCCGGGACAGACCTACGAGCAGTACTTC. The chain links TRBV7-2 to TRBJ2-7; 7 bases fit TRBD1. Germline V lookup: CDR1 SGHTA, CDR2 FQGNSA. This CDR3 spans 15 amino acids. Trimming took 1 base from V and 2 from J; bases not matched to a gene: 5.